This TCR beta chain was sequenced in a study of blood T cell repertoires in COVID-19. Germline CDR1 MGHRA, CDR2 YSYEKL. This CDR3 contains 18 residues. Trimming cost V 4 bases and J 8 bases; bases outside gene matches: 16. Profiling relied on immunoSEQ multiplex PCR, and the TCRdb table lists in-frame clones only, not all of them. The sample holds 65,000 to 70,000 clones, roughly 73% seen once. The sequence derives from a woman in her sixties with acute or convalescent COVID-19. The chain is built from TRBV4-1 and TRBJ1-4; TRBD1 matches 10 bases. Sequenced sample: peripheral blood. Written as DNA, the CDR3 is TGCGCCAGCAGCCGCACCGGGACAGGGGTTACTCTTCGGGAAAAACTGTTTTTT. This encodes CASSRTGTGVTLREKLFF.